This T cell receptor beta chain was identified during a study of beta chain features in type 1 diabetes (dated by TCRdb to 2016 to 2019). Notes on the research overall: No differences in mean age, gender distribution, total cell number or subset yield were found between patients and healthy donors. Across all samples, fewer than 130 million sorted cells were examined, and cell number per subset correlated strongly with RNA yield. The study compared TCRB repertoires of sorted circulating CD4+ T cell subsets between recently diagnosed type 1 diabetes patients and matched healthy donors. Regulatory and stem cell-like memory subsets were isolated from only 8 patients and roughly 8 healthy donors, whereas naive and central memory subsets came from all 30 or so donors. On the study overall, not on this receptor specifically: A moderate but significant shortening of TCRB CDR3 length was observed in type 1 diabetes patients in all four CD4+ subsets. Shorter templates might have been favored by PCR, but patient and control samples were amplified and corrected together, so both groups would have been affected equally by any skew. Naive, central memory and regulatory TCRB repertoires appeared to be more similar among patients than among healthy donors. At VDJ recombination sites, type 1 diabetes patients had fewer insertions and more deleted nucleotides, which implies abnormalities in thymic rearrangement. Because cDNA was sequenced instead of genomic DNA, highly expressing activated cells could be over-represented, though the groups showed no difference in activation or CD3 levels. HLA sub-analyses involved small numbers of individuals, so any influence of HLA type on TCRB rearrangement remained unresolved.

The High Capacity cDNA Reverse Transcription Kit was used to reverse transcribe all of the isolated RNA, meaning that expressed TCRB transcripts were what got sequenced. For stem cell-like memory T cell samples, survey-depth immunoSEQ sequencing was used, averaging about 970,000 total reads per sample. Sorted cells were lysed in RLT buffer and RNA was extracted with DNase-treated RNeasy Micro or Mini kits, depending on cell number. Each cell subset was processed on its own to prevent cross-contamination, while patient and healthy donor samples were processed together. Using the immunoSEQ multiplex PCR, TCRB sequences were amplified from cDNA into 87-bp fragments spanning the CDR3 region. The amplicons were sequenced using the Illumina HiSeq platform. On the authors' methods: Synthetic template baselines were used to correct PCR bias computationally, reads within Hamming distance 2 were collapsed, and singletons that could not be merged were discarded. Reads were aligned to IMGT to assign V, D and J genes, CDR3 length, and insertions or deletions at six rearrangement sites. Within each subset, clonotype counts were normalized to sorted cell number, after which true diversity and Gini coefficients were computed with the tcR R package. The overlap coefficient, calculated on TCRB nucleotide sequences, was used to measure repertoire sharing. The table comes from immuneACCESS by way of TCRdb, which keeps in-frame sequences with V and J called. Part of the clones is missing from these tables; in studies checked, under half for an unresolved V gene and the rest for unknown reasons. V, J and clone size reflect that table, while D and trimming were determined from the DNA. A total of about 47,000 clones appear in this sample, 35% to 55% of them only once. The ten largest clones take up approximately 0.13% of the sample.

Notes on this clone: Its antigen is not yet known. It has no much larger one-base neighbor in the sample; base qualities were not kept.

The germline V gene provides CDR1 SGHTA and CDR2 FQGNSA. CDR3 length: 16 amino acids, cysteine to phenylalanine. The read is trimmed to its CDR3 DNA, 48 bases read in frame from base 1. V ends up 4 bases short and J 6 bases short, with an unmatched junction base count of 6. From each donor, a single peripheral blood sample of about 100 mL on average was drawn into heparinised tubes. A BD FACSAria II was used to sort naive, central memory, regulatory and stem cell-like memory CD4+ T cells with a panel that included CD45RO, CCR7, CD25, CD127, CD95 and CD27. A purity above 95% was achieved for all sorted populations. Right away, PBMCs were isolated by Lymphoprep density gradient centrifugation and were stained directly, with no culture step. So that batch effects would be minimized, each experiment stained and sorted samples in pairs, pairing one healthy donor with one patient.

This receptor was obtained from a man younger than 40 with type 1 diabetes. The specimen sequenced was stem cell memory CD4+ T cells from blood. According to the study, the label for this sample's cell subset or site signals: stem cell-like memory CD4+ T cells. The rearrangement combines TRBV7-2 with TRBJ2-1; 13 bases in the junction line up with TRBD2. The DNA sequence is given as TGTGCCAGCAGCTCTCCTTGGACTAGCGGGAGCAATGAGCAGTTCTTC. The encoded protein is CASSSPWTSGSNEQFF.